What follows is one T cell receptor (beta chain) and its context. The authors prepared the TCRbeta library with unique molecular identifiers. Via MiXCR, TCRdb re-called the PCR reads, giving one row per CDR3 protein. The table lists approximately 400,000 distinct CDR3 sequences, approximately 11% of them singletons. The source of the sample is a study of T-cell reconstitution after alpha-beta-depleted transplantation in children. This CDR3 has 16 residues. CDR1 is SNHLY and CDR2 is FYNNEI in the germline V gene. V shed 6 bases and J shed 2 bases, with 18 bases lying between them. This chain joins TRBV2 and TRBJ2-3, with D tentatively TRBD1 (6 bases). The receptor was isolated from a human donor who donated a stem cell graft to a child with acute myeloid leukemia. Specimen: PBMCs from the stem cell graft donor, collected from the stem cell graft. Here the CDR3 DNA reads TGTGCCAGCAGCTTTGACCAGGGGCCTTCCACAGATACGCAGTATTTT. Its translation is CASSFDQGPSTDTQYF.